The 23 T cell receptor beta chains listed next were all sequenced from one sample in a study of T cell repertoires in cytomegalovirus infection. Antigens of these TCRs are unknown. Each CDR3 protein gets one entry after TCRdb re-called the reads with MiXCR. The profile covers about 570,000 distinct CDR3 sequences, with 40% appearing a single time and around 48% taken by the ten largest. This sample comprised cultured PBMCs, obtained from culture after CMV antigen stimulation. The source is a human donor in good health (CMV status not recorded). Some clones in this sample may be carry-over from other donors' samples.

This clonotype was observed a few times. This sequence joins TRBV6-1 and TRBJ2-1; D is possibly TRBD1 or TRBD2 (5 bases each). V was trimmed by 6 bases and J by 9 bases, leaving 18 bases between them. The CDR3 has 14 amino acids. Germline V gene data show CDR1 as MNHNS and CDR2 as SASEGT. The CDR3 protein is CASRTGTAVSEQFF. The CDR3 DNA follows: TGTGCCAGCAGGACCGGGACGGCCGTGAGTGAGCAGTTCTTC.

The chain employs TRBV4-1 and TRBJ2-5; no definite D call. Germline CDR1 MGHRA, CDR2 YSYEKL. This CDR3 comprises 14 residues. Trimming took off 0 bases at V and 5 bases at J, with 10 bases between the two ends. The CDR3 DNA sequence: TGCGCCAGCAGCCAAGAGCTAGTGGGGGAGACCCAGTACTTC. Residues: CASSQELVGETQYF.

The chain employs TRBV24-1 and TRBJ2-1, with D hard to call. The length of the CDR3 is 13 residues. Germline V gene lookup returns CDR1 KGHDR and CDR2 SFDVKD. Between the trimmed V and J ends, which lost 4 bases and 11 bases, there was a span of 14 bases. The CDR3 reads CATSEGFGRKQFF. CDR3 coding DNA: TGTGCCACCAGTGAAGGTTTTGGTCGGAAGCAGTTCTTC.

The chain recombines TRBV20-1 with TRBJ1-5, with 8 positions matching TRBD1. The V segment lost 0 bases and the J segment 2 bases; nucleotides outside the gene matches: 3. Per germline, CDR1 DFQATT and CDR2 SNEGSKA (reference sequence). The CDR3 loop spans 15 amino acids. As DNA, the CDR3 is TGCAGTGCTAGAGATCAGGGGGCCGGCAATCAGCCCCAGCATTTT. Translation: CSARDQGAGNQPQHF.

The J gene is TRBJ1-4, the V gene TRBV4-3; 9 bases agree with TRBD1. The trim removed 1 base at V and 4 bases at J, leaving 1 base unmatched. CDR3 length: 15 amino acids. The germline V gene has CDR1 LGHNA and CDR2 YSLEER. In nucleotides, the CDR3 is TGCGCCAGCAGCCAAGGGACAGGGGATAATGAAAAACTGTTTTTT. Protein sequence: CASSQGTGDNEKLFF.

The gene calls are TRBV19 and TRBJ2-3; 8 bases map to TRBD1. The V segment lost 11 bases and the J segment 4 bases; nucleotides outside the gene matches: 8. The CDR3 consists of 13 residues. The germline V gene has CDR1 LNHDA and CDR2 SQIVND (reference sequence). The CDR3 here is CASADRVADTQYF. CDR3 sequence (DNA): TGTGCCTCCGCGGACAGGGTCGCAGATACGCAGTATTTT.

This chain connects TRBV7-9 to TRBJ2-3; D gene ambiguous. CDR1 SEHNR and CDR2 FQNEAQ come from the germline V gene (reference sequence). Trimming took off 7 bases at V and 2 bases at J, with 10 bases between the two ends. The CDR3 sequence is 13 residues long. CDR3 sequence reads: CASNYESTDTQYF. The CDR3 DNA reads TGTGCCAGCAACTACGAATCCACAGATACGCAGTATTTT.

This clonotype is a singleton in its sample. V usage is TRBV19 and J usage is TRBJ1-1; D not certain. The CDR3 runs to 13 residues. Germline V lookup: CDR1 LNHDA, CDR2 SQIVND (reference sequence). V was clipped by 1 base and J by 1 base, with 4 bases between them. The CDR3 spells CASSIVTNTEAFF. The CDR3 DNA reads TGTGCCAGTAGTATAGTTACGAACACTGAAGCTTTCTTT.

This clonotype has only a few counts. V and J are TRBV10-3 and TRBJ1-1, with D tentatively TRBD1 (6 bases). Germline CDR1 is ENHRY and CDR2 is SYGVKD. The CDR3 is 14 residues long. Trimming cost V 6 bases and J 3 bases, with 14 bases left between them. The CDR3 region is CAIRPQGSDTEAFF. DNA of the CDR3: TGTGCCATCAGGCCACAGGGTTCGGACACTGAAGCTTTCTTT.

This chain connects TRBV10-3 to TRBJ2-5; possibly TRBD2 for D (5 bases). This CDR3 spans 13 amino acids. Germline CDR1 and CDR2: ENHRY and SYGVKD. The V end was cut by 1 base, the J end by 5 bases, with 8 bases between. CDR3 loop: CAISEFSEETQYF. In DNA, the CDR3 is TGTGCCATCAGTGAGTTTAGCGAGGAGACCCAGTACTTC.

This rearrangement joins TRBV6-2 or TRBV6-3 to TRBJ2-4; 10 bases fit TRBD2. Unmatched junction bases numbered 6, after V lost 7 bases and J lost 6 bases. CDR3 length equals 14 residues. Per the germline V gene, CDR1 is MNHEY and CDR2 is SVGEGT. The DNA for the CDR3 is TGTGCCAGCACTGAGGGACTAGCGAGAAACATTCAGTACTTC. This encodes CASTEGLARNIQYF.

The rearrangement links TRBV12-3 or TRBV12-4 to TRBJ1-1, with D tentatively TRBD1 (6 bases). This CDR3 is 10 amino acids long. This CDR3 is CAGGGTEAFF. The CDR3 nucleotides are TGTGCAGGGGGGGGCACTGAAGCTTTCTTT.

Turning to this clonotype: A single base separates this from a much larger clone, so it may be a read error. This sequence joins TRBV7-2 and TRBJ2-5, with 8 bases identical to TRBD2. Germline assignment: CDR1 SGHTA and CDR2 FQGNSA. CDR3 size: 15 residues. DNA of the CDR3: TGTGCCAGCAGCCAAGACGGGGGGGCCCAAGACACCCAGTACTTC. It specifies CASSQDGGAQDTQYF.

Many counts were recorded for this clonotype. The chain combines TRBV7-2 with TRBJ1-5; D not certain. Germline V gene data show CDR1 as SGHTA and CDR2 as FQGNSA. The CDR3 is 14 amino acids. V gave up 6 bases and J gave up 0 bases, with 9 bases separating them. CDR3 DNA: TGTGCCAGCAGGGAGAAATATAGCAATCAGCCCCAGCATTTT. It yields the protein CASREKYSNQPQHF.

This clonotype was detected once. This chain joins TRBV4-1 and TRBJ2-5; D is undetermined. The germline CDR1 and CDR2 sequences are MGHRA and YSYEKL. The CDR3 has 15 amino acids. The germline V and J ends were trimmed by 1 base and 4 bases, with 13 bases remaining between them. In DNA, the CDR3 is TGCGCCAGCAGCCAAGCGGATTCCCGCGGAGAGACCCAGTACTTC. Translated: CASSQADSRGETQYF.

The V call is TRBV6-1, the J call TRBJ2-7; perhaps D is TRBD1 or TRBD2 (6 bases each). Trimming removed 6 bases at V and 1 base at J, with 13 bases between. This CDR3 has 14 amino acids. Germline V lookup: CDR1 MNHNS, CDR2 SASEGT. CDR3 sequence (DNA): TGTGCCAGCAGAGAGGGGGGCGTTTCCTACGAGCAGTACTTC. It codes for CASREGGVSYEQYF.

This rearrangement joins TRBV2 to TRBJ2-3; D is uncertain. Germline V gives CDR1 SNHLY, CDR2 FYNNEI. Trimming took 8 bases from V and 0 from J, leaving 9 bases between them. The CDR3 is 13 residues long. The CDR3 is CASADVSTDTQYF. Written as DNA, the CDR3 is TGTGCCAGCGCGGACGTCAGCACAGATACGCAGTATTTT.

This chain connects TRBV7-9 to TRBJ2-6; 8 nucleotides agree with TRBD1. The V segment lost 5 bases and the J segment 0 bases; nucleotides outside the gene matches: 15. This CDR3 spans 20 amino acids. From germline, CDR1 is SEHNR and CDR2 FQNEAQ (reference sequence). In nucleotides, the CDR3 is TGTGCCAGCAGCCATTTAGGGTGGCAGGGGGCAAGCTCTGGGGCCAACGTCCTGACTTTC. It specifies CASSHLGWQGASSGANVLTF. Supplemented by reference TRBV7-9 and TRBJ2-6, the full variable domain reads DTGVSQNPRHKITKRGQNVTFRCDPISEHNRLYWYRQTLGQGPEFLTYFQNEAQLEKSRLLSDRFSAERPKGSFSTLEIQRTEQGDSAMYLCASSHLGWQGASSGANVLTFGAGSRLTVL.

This clonotype was seen a few times. This chain connects TRBV14 to TRBJ2-7, with 8 nucleotides matching TRBD1. Losses at the gene ends were 0 bases for V and 6 bases for J; bases not matched to a gene: 7. The CDR3 covers 15 residues. Per the germline V gene, CDR1 is SGHDN and CDR2 is FVKESK. In DNA form, the CDR3 reads TGTGCCAGCAGCCAAGAGAGGACAGGGCGAATCGAGCAGTACTTC. The encoded protein is CASSQERTGRIEQYF.

The chain couples TRBV19 to TRBJ1-1; weak D call: TRBD1 (5 bases). This CDR3 region has 14 residues. V dropped 4 bases and J dropped 7 bases, with 16 bases sitting between them. CDR1 and CDR2 (germline): LNHDA, SQIVND (reference sequence). The CDR3 DNA sequence: TGTGCCAGTAGTAGACAGAGAATCCAGAGTGAAGCTTTCTTT. Amino acids: CASSRQRIQSEAFF.

As concerns this clonotype: Sequence at one end of the junction differs from germline and may be a read error. The chain links TRBV19 to TRBJ2-1, with D maybe TRBD1 (7 bases). This CDR3 contains 14 residues. Germline V lookup: CDR1 LNHDA, CDR2 SQIVND (reference sequence). CDR3 in amino acids: CASSRAGGGYEQFF. The CDR3 DNA sequence: TGTGCCAGTAGCCGGGCAGGGGGAGGATATGAGCAGTTTTTC.

This chain connects TRBV7-4 to TRBJ2-3; no reliable D call. Trimming took 3 bases from V and 7 from J, leaving 2 bases between them. CDR3 length equals 10 residues. Germline CDR1 reads SGHVT; CDR2 reads SQSDAQ. In DNA, the CDR3 is TGTGCCAGCAGCTTCCATACGCAGTATTTT. This codes for CASSFHTQYF.

The genes are TRBV10-3 and TRBJ2-2, with 8 nucleotides matching TRBD2. The V segment lost 2 bases and the J segment 2 bases; nucleotides outside the gene matches: 7. This CDR3 comprises 17 residues. Germline V gene lookup returns CDR1 ENHRY and CDR2 SYGVKD. CDR3 bases: TGTGCCATCAGTGAGCGGCTAGCGGGTGTTAACACCGGGGAGCTGTTTTTT. Its protein product is CAISERLAGVNTGELFF.